Below are 9 T cell receptor beta chains sequenced from a single sample in a study of T cells in Graves' hyperthyroidism and ophthalmopathy. Using RNA transcripts as the source, TCR beta CDR3 regions were amplified. HTBI primers drove first-round RT-PCR of the TCR CDR3. TCRdb re-called the multiplex PCR reads through MiXCR, storing one row per CDR3 protein. The sample lists 550,000 to 650,000 distinct CDR3 sequences, 14% occurring once. Sequenced input: blood. The source of these receptors is a woman aged 40 to 50 with Graves' hyperthyroidism.

The sample holds many counts of this clonotype. J is TRBJ2-1 and V is TRBV20-1; the D gene is possibly TRBD1 (6 bases). The V and J ends lost 4 bases and 6 bases respectively, with 7 bases between them. CDR1 DFQATT and CDR2 SNEGSKA come from the germline V gene (reference sequence). The CDR3 is 11 residues long. The CDR3 coding sequence is TGCAGTGCTAAAGGGGGCAATGAGCAGTTCTTC. Protein: CSAKGGNEQFF.

This clonotype was found many times. The chain carries TRBV20-1 and TRBJ2-2, with D hard to call. The CDR3 runs 13 residues. Trimming removed 3 bases at V and 3 bases at J, with 8 bases between. Looked up from germline, CDR1 is DFQATT and CDR2 is SNEGSKA (reference sequence). CDR3 residues: CSASERYTGELFF. The CDR3 DNA reads TGCAGTGCTAGCGAACGGTACACCGGGGAGCTGTTTTTT.

This clonotype was recorded many times. The chain recombines TRBV28 with TRBJ2-7; D gene unclear. CDR1 is MDHEN, CDR2 SYDVKM, per germline. This CDR3 is 14 amino acids long. Trimming left V 1 base short and J 0 bases short, with 7 bases between. As DNA, the CDR3 is TGTGCCAGCAGTTTATTGGGCAACTCCTACGAGCAGTACTTC. Translating gives CASSLLGNSYEQYF.

V usage is TRBV9 and J usage is TRBJ2-2, with TRBD1 matching 7 bases. This CDR3 comprises 16 residues. Trimming at V came to 4 bases and at J to 5 bases, leaving 11 bases not matched to a gene. Germline V lookup: CDR1 SGDLS, CDR2 YYNGEE. The CDR3 region has the DNA TGTGCCAGCAGCCCATCGACAGGGTTGGAGACCGGGGAGCTGTTTTTT. It specifies CASSPSTGLETGELFF.

The sample holds a few counts of this clonotype. The rearrangement joins TRBV28 to TRBJ1-2; 8 bases line up with TRBD1. The germline V gene encodes CDR1 MDHEN and CDR2 SYDVKM. The junction had 5 bases not matched to a gene; V was cut back by 7 bases and J by 4 bases. This CDR3 has 13 amino acids. The CDR3 coding sequence is TGTGCCAGCACGCTCAGGGGGCCCTATGGCTACACCTTC. The encoded protein is CASTLRGPYGYTF.

This clonotype showed up just once. The chain joins TRBV20-1 to TRBJ2-5; D possibly corresponds to TRBD2 (6 bases). Germline V gene sequence: CDR1 DFQATT, CDR2 SNEGSKA (reference sequence). The CDR3 loop spans 16 amino acids. Trimming took off 1 base at V and 3 bases at J, with 18 bases between the two ends. The CDR3 DNA reads as TGCAGTGCTAGAGGTCAAACACAGCGGGTTAAAGAGACCCAGTACTTC. Protein product: CSARGQTQRVKETQYF.

The gene calls are TRBV6-1 and TRBJ2-1; 7 bases match TRBD2. The V and J ends lost 3 bases and 7 bases, in that order; junction bases with no gene match: 12. The CDR3 spans 16 residues. Germline CDR1 and CDR2: MNHNS and SASEGT. The CDR3 sequence: CASSEMERGGRNEQFF. The DNA for the CDR3 is TGTGCCAGCAGTGAGATGGAGCGGGGAGGGCGAAATGAGCAGTTCTTC.

The rearrangement joins TRBV10-3 to TRBJ2-3, with a weak D call TRBD2 (7 bases). V lost 9 bases and J lost 5, with 18 bases in between. Per the germline V gene, CDR1 is ENHRY and CDR2 is SYGVKD. This CDR3 is 14 amino acids long. CDR3 nucleotides: TGTGCCATGGCTTGGGGGGGGCAAGAAGATACGCAGTATTTT. Residues: CAMAWGGQEDTQYF.

This clonotype was seen only a few times. This chain uses TRBV18 with TRBJ2-2; D is uncertain. The V gene lost 3 bases and the J gene lost 1 base, with 15 bases spanning the gap. Germline lookup yields CDR1 KGHSH and CDR2 LQKENI. This CDR3 comprises 17 residues. This CDR3 is CASSPLGLVGNTGELFF. The CDR3 coding sequence is TGTGCCAGCTCACCCCTGGGCCTAGTAGGGAACACCGGGGAGCTGTTTTTT. Full variable domain (outside the CDR3, taken from reference TRBV18 and TRBJ2-2): NAGVMQNPRHLVRRRGQEARLRCSPMKGHSHVYWYRQLPEEGLKFMVYLQKENIIDESGMPKERFSAEFPKEGPSILRIQQVVRGDSAAYFCASSPLGLVGNTGELFFGEGSRLTVL.